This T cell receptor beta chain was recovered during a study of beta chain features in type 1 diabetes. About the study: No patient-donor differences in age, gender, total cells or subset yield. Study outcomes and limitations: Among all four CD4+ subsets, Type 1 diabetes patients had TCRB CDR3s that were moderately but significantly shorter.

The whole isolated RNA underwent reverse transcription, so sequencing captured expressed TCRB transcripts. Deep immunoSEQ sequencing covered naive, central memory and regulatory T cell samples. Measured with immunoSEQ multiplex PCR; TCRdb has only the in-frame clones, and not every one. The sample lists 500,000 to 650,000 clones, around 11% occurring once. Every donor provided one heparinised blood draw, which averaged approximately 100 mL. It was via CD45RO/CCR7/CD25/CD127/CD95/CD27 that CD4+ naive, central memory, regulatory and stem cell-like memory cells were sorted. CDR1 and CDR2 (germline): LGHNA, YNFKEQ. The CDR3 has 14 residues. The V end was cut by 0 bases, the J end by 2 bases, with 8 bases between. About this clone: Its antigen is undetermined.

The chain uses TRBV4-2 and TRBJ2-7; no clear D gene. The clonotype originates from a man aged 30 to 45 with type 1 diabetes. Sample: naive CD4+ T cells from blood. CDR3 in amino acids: CASSQDRAAYEQYF. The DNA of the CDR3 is TGTGCCAGCAGCCAAGATCGTGCGGCCTACGAGCAGTACTTC.